The following is a T cell receptor beta chain sequence with its context. The sample originates from a study of blood T cell repertoires in COVID-19. Study-level background: PBMCs, B-cell-depleted T cells, or T cells were the source of the cDNA or gDNA that made up the material.

The data were produced by immunoSEQ multiplex PCR, yet TCRdb's version contains in-frame clones alone and is incomplete. The sample consists of 150,000 to 200,000 clones, approximately 87% of them appearing once. Cohorts were based on clinical histories the participants reported. There are 14 residues in the CDR3. CDR1 and CDR2 (germline): SGDLS, YYNGEE. V shed 0 bases and J shed 4 bases, with 10 bases lying between them. This TCR derives from a woman between 45 and 65 years old who had recovered from COVID-19. This rearrangement joins TRBV9 to TRBJ1-1; D remains unclear. Material for sequencing was PBMCs or T cells enriched from blood (not recorded which). The chain's CDR3 is CASSVATSGTEAFF. CDR3 in DNA: TGTGCCAGCAGCGTAGCTACGAGCGGCACTGAAGCTTTCTTT.